Listed here are 16 T cell receptor beta chains from one sample, sequenced in a study of cytomegalovirus exposure and HLA in healthy donors. The PCR made use of 60 Vbeta and 13 Jbeta primers. TCRdb's copy holds only in-frame clones and misses some; the assay was immunoSEQ multiplex PCR. The repertoire holds about 100,000 clones, with roughly 70% as singletons. The sequencing input was PBMCs. These receptors came from a middle-aged man in good health and CMV-seropositive.

J is TRBJ2-1 and V is TRBV19, with 10 bases fitting TRBD1. This CDR3 comprises 14 residues. From germline, CDR1 is LNHDA and CDR2 SQIVND (reference sequence). With V trimmed by 3 bases and J by 6 bases, 2 bases remained unmatched. The DNA of the CDR3 is TGTGCCAGTAGTATGGGGGACAGGGGCAATGAGCAGTTCTTC. It yields the protein CASSMGDRGNEQFF.

The rearrangement uses TRBV5-4 and TRBJ2-2; D uncertain. The germline gives CDR1 SGHNT, CDR2 YYREEE (reference sequence). The CDR3 has 12 amino acids. V was trimmed by 4 bases and J by 2 bases, leaving 3 bases between them. The CDR3 loop is CASSPNTGELFF. The DNA of the CDR3 is TGTGCCAGCAGCCCAAACACCGGGGAGCTGTTTTTT.

In its sample, this clone was seen a few times. The V call is TRBV6-5, the J call TRBJ1-4, with 7 bases that match TRBD1. Per the germline V gene, CDR1 is MNHEY and CDR2 is SVGAGI. With V trimmed by 1 base and J by 3 bases, 2 bases remained unmatched. The CDR3 contains 15 residues. The DNA of the CDR3 is TGTGCCAGCAGTTACTTCAGGGGGGCTAATGAAAAACTGTTTTTT. As protein: CASSYFRGANEKLFF.

The DNA for the CDR3 is TGTGCCAGCAGCCAAGACCGAGAAAGACAGTACTTC. As protein: CASSQDRERQYF. The rearrangement links TRBV14 to TRBJ2-7, with D unclear. CDR1 and CDR2 (germline): SGHDN, FVKESK. The CDR3 length is 12 residues. Trimming cost V 0 bases and J 10 bases, with 10 bases left between them.

The gene calls are TRBV6-6 and TRBJ2-5, with 7 nucleotides matching TRBD1. CDR1 and CDR2 (germline): MNHNY, SVGAGI (reference sequence). J lost 2 bases, V lost 2 bases, and 5 bases had no gene match. CDR3 size: 15 residues. CDR3 DNA sequence: TGTGCCAGCAGTTACGCCGGGACAGCACAAGAGACCCAGTACTTC. It translates to CASSYAGTAQETQYF.

The chain carries TRBV2 and TRBJ1-1; D might be TRBD1 (5 bases). V lost 5 bases to trimming and J lost 6 bases, with 16 bases between them. The CDR3 length is 14 residues. CDR1 is SNHLY and CDR2 is FYNNEI in the germline V gene. For the CDR3, the DNA is TGTGCCAGCAGTCCCGAAGGGGCGTTCGCTGAAGCTTTCTTT. It is translated as CASSPEGAFAEAFF.

CDR3 coding DNA: TGTGCCAGCAGTGGGACTAGCGGGAGTAACGACGAGCAGTACTTC. Protein sequence: CASSGTSGSNDEQYF. The chain has TRBV6-1 and TRBJ2-7; 13 nucleotides match TRBD2. In germline, CDR1 is MNHNS, CDR2 SASEGT. V lost 4 bases, J lost 5 bases, and 5 bases stayed unmatched. The CDR3 loop spans 15 amino acids.

The gene calls are TRBV7-3 and TRBJ2-5, with 9 bases fitting TRBD2. The CDR3 extends over 15 amino acids. The trim removed 5 bases at V and 5 bases at J, leaving 9 bases unmatched. CDR1 and CDR2 (germline): SGHTA, FQGTGA. The CDR3, as DNA: TGTGCCAGCAGCCCAATAGCGGGAGCGGGGGAGACCCAGTACTTC. Protein sequence: CASSPIAGAGETQYF.

This clone showed up just once. The chain combines TRBV30 with TRBJ2-7, with D maybe TRBD1 (6 bases). With 3 bases removed from V and 3 bases from J, the gap between germline ends came to 18 bases. CDR3 length: 15 residues. Germline CDR1 reads GTSNPN; CDR2 reads SVGIG (reference sequence). The DNA of the CDR3 is TGTGCCTGGAGGAAACTAGGACAGCAAGTCTACGAGCAGTACTTC. Encoded protein: CAWRKLGQQVYEQYF.

This clone was detected a few times. The chain links TRBV4-1 to TRBJ1-1, with D perhaps TRBD1 (5 bases). Looked up from germline, CDR1 is MGHRA and CDR2 is YSYEKL. The CDR3 runs to 14 residues. Between the trimmed V and J ends, which lost 1 base and 5 bases, there was a span of 11 bases. The DNA of the CDR3 is TGCGCCAGCAGCCAAGGTCAAGGGGAAACTGAAGCTTTCTTT. The encoded protein is CASSQGQGETEAFF.

This clone appeared a single time. The chain joins TRBV10-3 to TRBJ2-7; 10 bases are a match to TRBD2. V dropped 3 bases and J dropped 4; count of bases not matched to a gene: 6. Germline V gene lookup returns CDR1 ENHRY and CDR2 SYGVKD. The CDR3 consists of 15 residues. The CDR3 coding sequence is TGTGCCATCAGTGACATTGCTAGCGGGAGATACGAGCAGTACTTC. Encoded protein: CAISDIASGRYEQYF.

This clone was seen only a few times. J is TRBJ2-7 and V is TRBV6-5; D might be TRBD2 (6 bases). CDR1 and CDR2 (germline): MNHEY, SVGAGI. Trimming pared 2 bases from V and 1 base from J, leaving 12 bases between. The length of the CDR3 is 15 residues. Written as DNA, the CDR3 is TGTGCCAGCAGTTACGTTGGGGGGAAATCCTACGAGCAGTACTTC. Amino acid sequence: CASSYVGGKSYEQYF.

The chain employs TRBV11-1 and TRBJ2-1; D not resolved. V was trimmed by 2 bases and J by 2 bases, leaving 16 bases between them. The CDR3 sequence is 17 residues long. Per the germline V gene, CDR1 is SGHAT and CDR2 is FQDESV (reference sequence). CDR3 sequence: CASSLSGSGPPYNEQFF. CDR3 nucleotides: TGTGCCAGCAGCTTAAGTGGGTCGGGTCCCCCCTACAATGAGCAGTTCTTC.

This clone has more than one count but fewer than ten. The V gene is TRBV5-4, the J gene TRBJ1-4; 8 nucleotides agree with TRBD1. This CDR3 spans 14 amino acids. V lost 4 bases to trimming and J lost 7 bases; unmatched junction nucleotides: 6. CDR1 SGHNT and CDR2 YYREEE come from the germline V gene (reference sequence). The CDR3: CASSLGQGSEKLFF. CDR3 DNA: TGTGCCAGCAGCCTTGGACAGGGAAGTGAAAAACTGTTTTTT.

The chain carries TRBV5-1 and TRBJ1-1; 9 bases fit TRBD1. Germline lookup yields CDR1 SGHRS and CDR2 YFSETQ. This CDR3 is 13 amino acids long. The V gene end was trimmed by 3 bases and the J gene end by 5 bases; junction bases not matched to a gene: 2. In DNA, the CDR3 is TGCGCCAGCAGCTCTGGACAGGGGACTGAAGCTTTCTTT. It specifies CASSSGQGTEAFF. The full variable domain, in which reference TRBV5-1 and TRBJ1-1 provide the parts outside the CDR3, is KAGVTQTPRYLIKTRGQQVTLSCSPISGHRSVSWYQQTPGQGLQFLFEYFSETQRNKGNFPGRFSGRQFSNSRSEMNVSTLELGDSALYLCASSSGQGTEAFFGQGTRLTVV.

V is TRBV2 and J is TRBJ1-5; 10 bases fit TRBD1. CDR1 and CDR2 (germline): SNHLY, FYNNEI. This CDR3 contains 13 residues. V was clipped by 7 bases and J by 8 bases; unmatched bases: 5. As DNA, the CDR3 is TGTGCCAGCATTAAGGACAGGGGGGAGCCCCAGCATTTT. Protein: CASIKDRGEPQHF.